This T cell receptor (beta chain) is from a study of technical replicates of blood from a handful of donors. Deletions cut 0 bases from V and 0 bases from J, with 12 bases between. Germline V gene sequence: CDR1 LNHNV, CDR2 YYDKDF (reference sequence). The CDR3 covers 17 residues. The method was immunoSEQ multiplex PCR; TCRdb's version includes in-frame clones alone and lacks a portion of them. The sample holds around 83,000 clones, around 94% seen once. The source is a human donor in good health. The sample comprised T cells isolated from PBMCs. The chain combines TRBV15 with TRBJ2-1; D unclear. The CDR3 region is CATSRDTLRSSYNEQFF. DNA for the CDR3: TGTGCCACCAGCAGAGATACACTTAGGAGCTCCTACAATGAGCAGTTCTTC.